This T cell receptor (beta chain) is from a study of T cell repertoires and Cas9 in healthy adults listed by TCRdb under 2018. General notes on the study: SpCas9-reactive T cells were characterized for multi-effector potency, cytotoxicity and lineage determination within the CD4 and CD8 compartments. This study looked at whether people already carry T cell immunity to the Streptococcus pyogenes Cas9 nuclease (SpCas9), the enzyme used in CRISPR gene editing.

Libraries were made using the immunoSEQ multiplex PCR assay. The table was pulled from immuneACCESS by TCRdb, which kept in-frame rearrangements only. Such tables lose some clones; where checked, under half of the loss comes from unresolved V genes, and the rest has no known cause. This sample is represented by approximately 21,000 clones; roughly nine tenths of them were singletons. The ten largest clones capture roughly 0.69% of the sample. Healthy humans were used as donors in the study. What the research found in general, with its limitations: Proliferation and function of SpCas9-reactive effector T cells were reported to be mitigated in vitro by SpCas9-reactive regulatory T cells.

Concerning this clone itself: Which antigen it targets is not known. Base quality data are lacking; no much larger clone is found one base away.

The material sequenced was CD4+ effector T cells (CD127+, CD25-, CD137-, CD154-) from PBMCs; culture status not recorded. The clonotype was recovered from a human donor in good health.

The nucleotide sequence reads as follows: TGTGCCTGTTCTCAGGATTCCGAGCAGTACTTC. Its amino acids are CACSQDSEQYF. This chain joins TRBV30 to TRBJ2-7, with an unclear D gene assignment. Reading the germline V gene (reference sequence) gives CDR1 GTSNPN and CDR2 SVGIG. There are 11 amino acids in the CDR3, from cysteine to phenylalanine inclusive. The only DNA kept is the CDR3, 33 bases in frame from the first base. The junction carries 12 bases between V and J, which are trimmed by 6 bases and 6 bases respectively. Extended through the reference TRBV30 and TRBJ2-7 proteins, this CDR3 yields the full variable domain: SQTIHQWPATLVQPVGSPLSLECTVEGTSNPNLYWYRQAAGRGLQLLFYSVGIGQISSEVPQNLSASRPQDRQFILSSKKLLLSDSGFYLCACSQDSEQYFGPGTRLTVT.